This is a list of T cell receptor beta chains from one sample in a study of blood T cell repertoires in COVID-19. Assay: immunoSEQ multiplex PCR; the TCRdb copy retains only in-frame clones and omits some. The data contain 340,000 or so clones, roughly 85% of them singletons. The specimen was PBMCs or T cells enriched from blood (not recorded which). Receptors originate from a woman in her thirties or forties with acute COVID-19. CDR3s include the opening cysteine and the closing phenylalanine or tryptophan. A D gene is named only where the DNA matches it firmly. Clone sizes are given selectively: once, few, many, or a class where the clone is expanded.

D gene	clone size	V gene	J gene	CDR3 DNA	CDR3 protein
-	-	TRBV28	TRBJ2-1	TGTGCCAGCAGTCCCCGAGCGCTCTACAATGAGCAGTTCTTC	CASSPRALYNEQFF
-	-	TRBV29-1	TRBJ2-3	TGCAGCGGTGACGCGGGGAGTGGGAGCACAGATACGCAGTATTTT	CSGDAGSGSTDTQYF
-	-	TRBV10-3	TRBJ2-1	TGTGCCATCACCCCGGGGAGTGACGAGCAGTTCTTC	CAITPGSDEQFF
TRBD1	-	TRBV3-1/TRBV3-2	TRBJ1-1	TGTGCCAGCAGCCAACACTACCCTGGGACAGCGTTTGGGGGAGCTTTCTTT	CASSQHYPGTAFGGAFF
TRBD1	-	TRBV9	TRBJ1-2	TGTGCCAGCAGCGTTGAACAGGGGGCGCGTTATGGCTACACCTTC	CASSVEQGARYGYTF
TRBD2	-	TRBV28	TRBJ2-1	TGTGCCAGCCGGGATTCGGGGGGGCCTAGTAACAATGAGCAGTTCTTC	CASRDSGGPSNNEQFF
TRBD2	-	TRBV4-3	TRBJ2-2	TGCGCCAGCAGCCAGGGGACTAGCGGCAACACCGGGGAGCTGTTTTTT	CASSQGTSGNTGELFF
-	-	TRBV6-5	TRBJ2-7	TGTGCCAGCAGCATATCGGAAAACAGGGCCGACGAGCAGTACTTC	CASSISENRADEQYF
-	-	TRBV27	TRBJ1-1	TGTGCCAGCAGTTTAATGGGGCCGAAGAACACTGAAGCTTTCTTT	CASSLMGPKNTEAFF
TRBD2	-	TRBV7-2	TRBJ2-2	TGTGCCAGCAGCTTAGCCCCGGGACTAGCGGGAGGCACGAGGACCGGGGAGCTGTTTTTT	CASSLAPGLAGGTRTGELFF
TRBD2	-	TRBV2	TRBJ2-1	TGTGCCAGCAGTGAAGCGCTTGGTAGCGGGAGGGCCTACAATGAGCAGTTCTTC	CASSEALGSGRAYNEQFF
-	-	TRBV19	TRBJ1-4	TGTGCCAGTAGTATAGGGAGAGTAACTAATGAAAAACTGTTTTTT	CASSIGRVTNEKLFF
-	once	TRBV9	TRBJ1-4	TGTGCCAGCAGCGCCTGGGGGGCAACTAATGAAAAACTGTTTTTT	CASSAWGATNEKLFF
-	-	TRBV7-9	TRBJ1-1	TGTGCCAGCAGCTTACAGGGTGAAGCTTTCTTT	CASSLQGEAFF
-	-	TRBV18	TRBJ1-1	TGTGCCAGCTCACGTGACTTGAACACTGAAGCTTTCTTT	CASSRDLNTEAFF
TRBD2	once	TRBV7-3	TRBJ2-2	TGTGCCAGCAGCCCTCCCGGACTAGCGGGAGGGACCGGGGAGCTGTTTTTT	CASSPPGLAGGTGELFF
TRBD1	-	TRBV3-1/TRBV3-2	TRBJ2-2	TGTGCCAGCAGCCCTACAGGGGGCGCGAACACCGGGGAGCTGTTTTTT	CASSPTGGANTGELFF
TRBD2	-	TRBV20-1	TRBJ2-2	TGCAGTGCTAGTACTAGCGGGAGCCCTCTGAACACCGGGGAGCTGTTTTTT	CSASTSGSPLNTGELFF
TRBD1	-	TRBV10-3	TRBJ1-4	TGTGCCATCAGTCCCGGACAGGGGGTAAATGAAAAACTGTTTTTT	CAISPGQGVNEKLFF
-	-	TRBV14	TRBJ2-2	TGTGCCAGCAGCCAAGTACAGGTGGTGAACACCGGGGAGCTGTTTTTT	CASSQVQVVNTGELFF
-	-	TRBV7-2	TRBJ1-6	TGTGCCAGCACCGGCGGGGGCAAAAATTCACCCCTCCACTTT	CASTGGGKNSPLHF
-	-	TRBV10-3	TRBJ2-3	TGTGCCATCAGCAGGGAGGGCACAGATACGCAGTATTTT	CAISREGTDTQYF
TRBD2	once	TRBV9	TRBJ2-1	TGTGCCAGCAGCGTCACCGGGACTAGCGGGAGATCGAGACATGAGCAGTTCTTC	CASSVTGTSGRSRHEQFF